This TCR beta chain was recovered during a study of blood T cell repertoires in COVID-19. Trimming pared 4 bases from V and 9 bases from J, leaving 19 bases between. This CDR3 comprises 14 residues. In germline, CDR1 is SGHTA, CDR2 FQGNSA. The data were produced by immunoSEQ multiplex PCR, yet TCRdb's version contains in-frame clones alone and is incomplete. Altogether around 260,000 clones are present, approximately 82% being singletons, with the ten largest covering about 4.5%. The clonotype comes from a man aged 55 to 70 who had recovered from COVID-19. This chain joins TRBV7-2 and TRBJ2-7, with a weak D call TRBD1 (5 bases). The sequencing input was peripheral blood. CDR3 coding DNA: TGTGCCAGCAGCTCCACAGGCCCCATCGGCGGGCAGTACTTC. Its protein is CASSSTGPIGGQYF.